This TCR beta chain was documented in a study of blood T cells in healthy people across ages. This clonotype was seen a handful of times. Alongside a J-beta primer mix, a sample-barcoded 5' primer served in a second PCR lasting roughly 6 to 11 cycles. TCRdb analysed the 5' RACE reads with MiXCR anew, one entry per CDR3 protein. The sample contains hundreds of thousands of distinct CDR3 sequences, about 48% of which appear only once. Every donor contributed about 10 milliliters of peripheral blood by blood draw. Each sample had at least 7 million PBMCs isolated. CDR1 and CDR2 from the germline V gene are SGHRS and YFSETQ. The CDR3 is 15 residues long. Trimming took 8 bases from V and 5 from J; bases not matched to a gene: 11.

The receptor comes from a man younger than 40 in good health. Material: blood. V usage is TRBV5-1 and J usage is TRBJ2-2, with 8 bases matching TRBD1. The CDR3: CASTPTGTGTGELFF. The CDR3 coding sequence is TGCGCCAGTACCCCGACCGGGACAGGTACCGGGGAGCTGTTTTTT.